This T cell receptor beta chain was captured in a study of PD-L1 blockade in urothelial cancer. The repertoire was sequenced with immunoSEQ multiplex PCR; TCRdb's copy has only in-frame clones and lacks some. Of tens of thousands of clones in the sample, around 72% were seen once. CDR3 size: 12 residues. Germline V gene data show CDR1 as MDHEN and CDR2 as SYDVKM. Trimming cost V 2 bases and J 7 bases, with 9 bases left between them. The time point was: pretreatment peripheral blood. Patients were living with locally advanced or metastatic urothelial carcinoma. Sequenced material: PBMCs, taken around atezolizumab (anti-PD-L1) treatment. The clonotype was recovered from a man between 65 and 85 years old with urothelial cancer. The V and J genes are TRBV28 and TRBJ2-7, with a possible D match to TRBD2 (6 bases). This chain's CDR3 is CASSLASGEQYF. CDR3 DNA: TGTGCCAGCAGTTTAGCCAGCGGGGAGCAGTACTTC.